These 14 T cell receptor beta chains share one sample of origin, sequenced in a study of blood T cell repertoires in COVID-19. The assay was immunoSEQ multiplex PCR, and TCRdb's table has in-frame clones only and misses some. The profile shows 40,000 to 45,000 clones, 89% of them singletons. Material: peripheral blood. The receptors were sampled from a man between 45 and 60 years old with active COVID-19.

V usage is TRBV14 and J usage is TRBJ2-1; 8 nucleotides agree with TRBD2. CDR1 and CDR2 (germline): SGHDN, FVKESK. The CDR3 runs 16 residues. V dropped 4 bases and J dropped 2; count of bases not matched to a gene: 7. This CDR3 reads CASSPRTSQTYNEQFF. The CDR3 DNA is TGTGCCAGCAGCCCCAGGACTAGCCAAACCTACAATGAGCAGTTCTTC.

J is TRBJ2-7 and V is TRBV4-2; TRBD2 matches at 10 bases. Trimming removed 4 bases from V and 1 base from J; junction bases left unmatched: 4. The CDR3 loop spans 15 amino acids. Germline V lookup: CDR1 LGHNA, CDR2 YNFKEQ. CDR3 sequence reads: CASSREGLASYEQYF. CDR3 bases: TGTGCCAGCAGCCGAGAGGGACTAGCGTCCTACGAGCAGTACTTC.

In its sample, this clone is medium-sized. The chain couples TRBV27 to TRBJ1-4; TRBD1 is a possible D gene (5 bases). The CDR3 covers 15 residues. The germline V gene encodes CDR1 MNHEY and CDR2 SMNVEV (reference sequence). V dropped 5 bases and J dropped 8 bases, with 18 bases sitting between them. This CDR3 is CASSPLNGGTEKLFF. CDR3 nucleotides: TGTGCCAGCAGTCCACTAAACGGGGGGACCGAAAAACTGTTTTTT.

The CDR3: CASSHRQGSYGYTF. CDR3 nucleotide sequence: TGTGCCAGCAGTCACCGACAGGGTTCGTATGGCTACACCTTC. J is TRBJ1-2 and V is TRBV27; TRBD1 matches at 7 bases. Germline loops: CDR1 MNHEY, CDR2 SMNVEV (reference sequence). The CDR3 sequence is 14 residues long. The junction had 8 bases not matched to a gene; V was cut back by 5 bases and J by 5 bases.

The chain carries TRBV4-3 and TRBJ2-7; 8 bases align to TRBD2. J gave up 0 bases and V 3 bases, and 4 bases lay outside the gene matches. CDR1 is LGHNA and CDR2 is YSLEER in the germline V gene. There are 15 residues in the CDR3. The chain's CDR3 is CASSQASGSSYEQYF. Here the CDR3 DNA reads TGCGCCAGCAGCCAGGCGAGCGGGAGCTCCTACGAGCAGTACTTC.

V gene TRBV15 combines with J gene TRBJ1-2, with 10 nucleotides matching TRBD1. Germline trimming cut 3 bases from V and 1 base from J; bases unmatched to any gene: 17. Per the germline V gene, CDR1 is LNHNV and CDR2 is YYDKDF (reference sequence). The CDR3 covers 20 residues. CDR3 sequence reads: CATSSFQARDRGPHNYGYTF. CDR3 bases: TGTGCCACCAGCAGCTTCCAGGCCCGGGACAGGGGTCCCCATAACTATGGCTACACCTTC.

The rearrangement links TRBV7-9 to TRBJ2-1, with TRBD2 identical over 11 bases. The CDR3 runs to 15 residues. CDR1 is SEHNR and CDR2 is FQNEAQ in the germline V gene (reference sequence). Trimming took 4 bases from V and 6 from J; bases not matched to a gene: 5. The DNA for the CDR3 is TGTGCCAGCAGCTCTTTAGCGGGAGGGGGCAATGAGCAGTTCTTC. This codes for CASSSLAGGGNEQFF.

The J gene is TRBJ2-2, the V gene TRBV7-2; D gene uncertain. V shed 1 base and J shed 7 bases, with 10 bases lying between them. The CDR3 spans 14 residues. The germline CDR1 and CDR2 sequences are SGHTA and FQGNSA. The DNA for the CDR3 is TGTGCCAGCAGCTTAGGGAGAGCCGGCGGGGAGCTGTTTTTT. This gives the protein CASSLGRAGGELFF.

This chain links TRBV27 with TRBJ2-6; 9 positions agree with TRBD1. The germline CDR1 and CDR2 sequences are MNHEY and SMNVEV (reference sequence). This CDR3 spans 17 amino acids. V was clipped by 2 bases and J by 0 bases; unmatched bases: 2. CDR3 amino acids: CASSLGDRDSGANVLTF. In nucleotides, the CDR3 is TGTGCCAGCAGTTTAGGGGACAGGGACTCTGGGGCCAACGTCCTGACTTTC. The whole variable domain, filled in from reference TRBV27 and TRBJ2-6, reads EAQVTQNPRYLITVTGKKLTVTCSQNMNHEYMSWYRQDPGLGLRQIYYSMNVEVTDKGDVPEGYKVSRKEKRNFPLILESPSPNQTSLYFCASSLGDRDSGANVLTFGAGSRLTVL.

The V gene is TRBV7-9, the J gene TRBJ2-5, with D perhaps TRBD1 (7 bases). V was cut by 2 bases and J by 7 bases, with 11 bases left in between. Germline lookup yields CDR1 SEHNR and CDR2 FQNEAQ (reference sequence). The CDR3 consists of 13 residues. The CDR3 nucleotides read TGTGCCAGCAGCTTACCCAGGGGGGTGACCCAGTACTTC. This sequence encodes CASSLPRGVTQYF.

This clone came up once. The rearrangement uses TRBV19 and TRBJ2-1, with 7 bases lining up with TRBD2. J was trimmed by 4 bases and V by 3 bases; bases with no gene match: 9. The CDR3 length is 16 residues. Germline V gene data show CDR1 as LNHDA and CDR2 as SQIVND (reference sequence). The CDR3 spells CASSMPAGPEYNEQFF. CDR3 sequence (DNA): TGTGCCAGTAGTATGCCAGCGGGACCGGAATACAATGAGCAGTTCTTC.

The chain is built from TRBV6-5 and TRBJ2-3; 7 bases map to TRBD2. The germline V gene encodes CDR1 MNHEY and CDR2 SVGAGI. V lost 0 bases to trimming and J lost 4 bases; unmatched junction nucleotides: 1. There are 14 residues in the CDR3. This chain's CDR3 is CASSYSREPDTQYF. The CDR3 region has the DNA TGTGCCAGCAGTTACTCGCGGGAGCCAGATACGCAGTATTTT.

The chain carries TRBV4-3 and TRBJ2-5, with 9 bases fitting TRBD1. The CDR3 runs 16 residues. Per germline, CDR1 LGHNA and CDR2 YSLEER. V trimming: 4 bases; J trimming: 5 bases; junction bases outside the gene matches: 11. CDR3 region: CASSRKGQGMKETQYF. The CDR3 DNA reads TGCGCCAGCAGCCGAAAAGGACAGGGGATGAAGGAGACCCAGTACTTC.

This clone was seen only a few times. The chain combines TRBV28 with TRBJ2-7; D gene unclear. Germline CDR1 is MDHEN and CDR2 is SYDVKM. CDR3 size: 12 residues. V was clipped by 1 base and J by 4 bases, with 5 bases between them. CDR3 nucleotide sequence: TGTGCCAGCAGTTTATTGCGATACGAGCAGTACTTC. This codes for CASSLLRYEQYF.